The 28 T cell receptor beta chains below come from one sample, sequenced in a study of blood T cell repertoires in COVID-19. Method: immunoSEQ multiplex PCR; TCRdb's copy keeps in-frame clones and lacks some. Of approximately 290,000 clones listed, around 89% were seen once; the top ten hold under 0.95%. Sequences were obtained from peripheral blood. The receptors were gathered from a man aged 30-40 years with acute or convalescent COVID-19.

The chain is built from TRBV5-4 and TRBJ1-2; D ambiguous. V was cut by 3 bases and J by 4 bases, with 7 bases left in between. Germline CDR1 is SGHNT and CDR2 is YYREEE (reference sequence). CDR3 length equals 12 residues. In nucleotides, the CDR3 is TGTGCCAGCAGCTCGAGTAGCTATGGCTACACCTTC. It specifies CASSSSSYGYTF.

The J gene is TRBJ2-5, the V gene TRBV5-1; the D gene is possibly TRBD2 (7 bases). CDR1 is SGHRS and CDR2 is YFSETQ in the germline V gene. CDR3 length: 14 amino acids. Trimming took off 7 bases at V and 5 bases at J, with 18 bases between the two ends. The CDR3 protein is CASARAGDRETQYF. Here the CDR3 DNA reads TGCGCCAGCGCGAGGGCGGGAGACAGGGAGACCCAGTACTTC.

V gene TRBV28 combines with J gene TRBJ2-1; a weak D match, TRBD1 (6 bases). The V gene's germline CDR1 is MDHEN and CDR2 SYDVKM. V was pared by 5 bases and J by 7 bases, with 21 bases between. CDR3 length: 16 residues. As DNA, the CDR3 is TGTGCCAGCAGTCCGATACAGGGTGCGGGCCAAAATGAGCAGTTCTTC. It yields the protein CASSPIQGAGQNEQFF.

The gene calls are TRBV3-1 (or the pseudogene TRBV3-2) and TRBJ1-4; TRBD1 is a possible D gene (5 bases). The CDR3 spans 15 residues. V was cut by 2 bases and J by 8 bases, with 15 bases left in between. In germline, CDR1 is LGHDT, CDR2 YNNKEL (reference sequence). This CDR3 is CASSQPRGEGEKLFF. The CDR3 DNA follows: TGTGCCAGCAGCCAACCGCGGGGGGAAGGCGAAAAACTGTTTTTT.

The chain carries TRBV5-6 and TRBJ2-7, with TRBD1 matching over 12 bases. The CDR3 extends over 16 amino acids. Germline V gene data show CDR1 as SGHDT and CDR2 as YYEEEE. The J segment lost 3 bases and the V segment lost 3 bases, leaving 7 bases of the junction unmatched. The CDR3 DNA is TGTGCCAGCAGCTACACCGGGACAGGGGGCGGCTACGAGCAGTACTTC. It translates to CASSYTGTGGGYEQYF.

The V call is TRBV6-5, the J call TRBJ1-5; no definite D call. This CDR3 contains 13 residues. The germline gives CDR1 MNHEY, CDR2 SVGAGI. V shed 2 bases and J shed 7 bases, with 9 bases lying between them. The DNA for the CDR3 is TGTGCCAGCAGTTACGGGAGAGGGCAGCCCCAGCATTTT. Amino acid sequence: CASSYGRGQPQHF.

This chain uses TRBV4-1 with TRBJ1-5, with 8 bases matching TRBD1. Germline V gives CDR1 MGHRA, CDR2 YSYEKL. The CDR3 has 17 amino acids. With 3 bases clipped from V and 0 bases from J, the junction kept 7 bases outside the gene matches. CDR3 coding DNA: TGCGCCAGCAGCCAGGGGGACAGGAAAAATAGCAATCAGCCCCAGCATTTT. Translating it yields CASSQGDRKNSNQPQHF.

The V call is TRBV7-2, the J call TRBJ2-4; tentative D call: TRBD1 (7 bases). Germline V gene lookup returns CDR1 SGHTA and CDR2 FQGNSA. The CDR3 contains 18 residues. V lost 0 bases, J lost 0 bases, and 15 bases lay in between. The CDR3 region is CASSLAQGGPIAKNIQYF. The CDR3 DNA follows: TGTGCCAGCAGCTTAGCGCAGGGGGGACCCATAGCCAAAAACATTCAGTACTTC.

V is TRBV5-1 and J is TRBJ1-5; weak D call: TRBD1 (6 bases). V lost 7 bases and J lost 3, with 23 bases in between. This CDR3 is built from 17 residues. CDR1 and CDR2 from the germline V gene are SGHRS and YFSETQ. The CDR3 sequence: CASRSQEDSENNQPQHF. In DNA, the CDR3 is TGCGCCAGCCGGTCTCAGGAGGACAGCGAAAACAATCAGCCCCAGCATTTT.

The chain is built from TRBV4-1 and TRBJ2-5; 7 bases map to TRBD1. The CDR3 is 15 residues long. Looked up from germline, CDR1 is MGHRA and CDR2 is YSYEKL. J was trimmed by 3 bases and V by 4 bases; bases with no gene match: 8. The CDR3 DNA reads TGCGCCAGCAGCCTCCAAGGGGGCCCAGAAGAGACCCAGTACTTC. This translates into CASSLQGGPEETQYF.

In its sample, this clone was seen a few times. This rearrangement joins TRBV18 to TRBJ2-1; TRBD2 agrees at 11 bases. The CDR3 consists of 15 residues. Germline CDR1 reads KGHSH; CDR2 reads LQKENI. Trimming removed 0 bases from V and 10 bases from J; junction bases left unmatched: 5. CDR3 sequence reads: CASSPPDLAGGEQFF. CDR3 DNA sequence: TGTGCCAGCTCACCACCGGATCTAGCGGGGGGCGAGCAGTTCTTC.

A few counts support this clone. For the CDR3, the DNA is TGCGCCAGCAGCCGGGACAGGGTTTCCCCCCTCCACTTT. Amino acid sequence: CASSRDRVSPLHF. The genes are TRBV10-1 and TRBJ1-6, with 9 bases matching TRBD1. This CDR3 spans 13 amino acids. The J segment lost 13 bases and the V segment lost 6 bases, leaving 7 bases of the junction unmatched. CDR1 is WNHNN and CDR2 is SYGVQD in the germline V gene (reference sequence).

This clone was picked up one time. The rearrangement joins TRBV2 to TRBJ1-5; D ambiguous. V lost 6 bases and J lost 0, with 9 bases in between. Germline V gives CDR1 SNHLY, CDR2 FYNNEI. This CDR3 region has 14 residues. The CDR3 DNA sequence: TGTGCCAGCAGGGAGGATTATAGCAATCAGCCCCAGCATTTT. Amino acid sequence: CASREDYSNQPQHF.

The chain joins TRBV5-1 to TRBJ2-3, with 8 positions matching TRBD2. Germline V gene data show CDR1 as SGHRS and CDR2 as YFSETQ. The CDR3 is 14 amino acids. J lost 5 bases, V lost 5 bases, and 7 bases had no gene match. The DNA for the CDR3 is TGCGCCAGCAGATTAGCGGGAAAGGGAGATACGCAGTATTTT. This sequence encodes CASRLAGKGDTQYF.

The genes are TRBV10-2 and TRBJ1-2; weak D call: TRBD1 (6 bases). The CDR3 length is 13 residues. Germline-derived CDR1 and CDR2 are WSHSY and SAAADI. V was pared by 11 bases and J by 4 bases, with 17 bases between. The CDR3 loop reads CAVRGASGYGYTF. DNA of the CDR3: TGCGCCGTCCGGGGGGCCAGTGGCTATGGCTACACCTTC.

This clone has a handful of counts. The V and J genes are TRBV7-9 and TRBJ1-6; the D is unclear. V was cut by 0 bases and J by 4 bases, with 19 bases left in between. Germline V CDR1 and CDR2: SEHNR, FQNEAQ (reference sequence). The CDR3 totals 19 residues. The CDR3 DNA follows: TGTGCCAGCAGCTTAGCCCCGGGGTCTAGGGAAGCTTATAATTCACCCCTCCACTTT. It is translated as CASSLAPGSREAYNSPLHF.

CDR3 loop: CASSTQGGSGNTIYF. CDR3 nucleotides: TGTGCCAGCTCAACCCAGGGGGGCAGTGGAAACACCATATATTTT. J is TRBJ1-3 and V is TRBV18, with 7 bases matching TRBD1. V was clipped by 5 bases and J by 3 bases; unmatched bases: 7. The CDR3 is 15 residues long. Per germline, CDR1 KGHSH and CDR2 LQKENI.

This clone appeared a few times. The chain combines TRBV30 with TRBJ2-2; TRBD1 might be the D (6 bases). V dropped 3 bases and J dropped 1 base, with 9 bases sitting between them. There are 14 residues in the CDR3. The germline V gene encodes CDR1 GTSNPN and CDR2 SVGIG (reference sequence). The CDR3 is CAWSRGRNTGELFF. Written as DNA, the CDR3 is TGTGCCTGGAGCAGGGGCAGGAACACCGGGGAGCTGTTTTTT.

This clone came up once. V and J are TRBV11-2 and TRBJ2-7, with D unclear. CDR3 length equals 15 residues. CDR1 SGHAT and CDR2 FQNNGV come from the germline V gene. Trimming cost V 2 bases and J 2 bases, with 13 bases left between them. CDR3 bases: TGTGCCAGCAGCTTAATCCAGGCTTCCCCCTACGAGCAGTACTTC. It encodes CASSLIQASPYEQYF.

This rearrangement joins TRBV19 to TRBJ1-1, with D uncertain. The CDR3 consists of 12 residues. Germline values: CDR1 LNHDA, CDR2 SQIVND (reference sequence). V gave up 7 bases and J gave up 9 bases, with 15 bases separating them. CDR3 loop: CASTFQGEKAFF. CDR3 coding DNA: TGTGCCAGTACCTTTCAAGGAGAGAAAGCTTTCTTT.

The chain recombines TRBV4-2 with TRBJ1-4; D ambiguous. CDR3 size: 16 residues. The V end lost 2 bases, the J end lost 0 bases, and 10 bases lay between the germline ends. Germline V gene sequence: CDR1 LGHNA, CDR2 YNFKEQ. This CDR3 reads CASSQSLHTTNEKLFF. The CDR3, as DNA: TGTGCCAGCAGCCAAAGCTTGCATACAACTAATGAAAAACTGTTTTTT.

This clone has just one count. The CDR3 DNA reads as TGTGCCAGCAGCTTAGCGTCAAGAAACACCATATATTTT. It translates to CASSLASRNTIYF. V and J are TRBV7-9 and TRBJ1-3; no reliable D call. Germline V gene sequence: CDR1 SEHNR, CDR2 FQNEAQ (reference sequence). The V end lost 0 bases, the J end lost 5 bases, and 5 bases lay between the germline ends. The CDR3 sequence is 13 residues long.

A single count supports this clone. This chain uses TRBV11-2 with TRBJ2-6; D is possibly TRBD1 (6 bases). Germline V CDR1 and CDR2: SGHAT, FQNNGV. This CDR3 comprises 18 residues. Trimming left V 4 bases short and J 2 bases short, with 18 bases between. The CDR3 region is CASSSLRGSAAGANVLTF. The CDR3 DNA reads as TGTGCCAGCAGCTCGCTCAGGGGCTCCGCTGCTGGGGCCAACGTCCTGACTTTC.

This sequence joins TRBV28 and TRBJ1-1; D remains ambiguous. The ends were cut back, 1 base at V and 1 base at J, with 4 bases in the middle. The CDR3 spans 13 residues. Germline CDR1 reads MDHEN; CDR2 reads SYDVKM. In DNA form, the CDR3 reads TGTGCCAGCAGTTTATTGGCGAACACTGAAGCTTTCTTT. Translation gives CASSLLANTEAFF.

This clone came up once. This sequence joins TRBV5-1 and TRBJ1-1, with 7 bases aligning to TRBD1. CDR1 is SGHRS and CDR2 is YFSETQ in the germline V gene. J lost 3 bases, V lost 4 bases, and 9 bases had no gene match. CDR3 length: 15 residues. In DNA form, the CDR3 reads TGCGCCAGCAGCAAGGACGGGACAGCCGACACTGAAGCTTTCTTT. It is translated as CASSKDGTADTEAFF.

The genes are TRBV25-1 and TRBJ2-2; the match to TRBD1 covers 8 bases. The CDR3 is 15 residues long. Germline CDR1 reads MGHDK; CDR2 reads SYGVNS. V shed 10 bases and J 1 base; nucleotides not matched to a gene: 8. CDR3 nucleotide sequence: TGTGCCACTCACTCCGGGACAGGGAACACCGGGGAGCTGTTTTTT. Translated: CATHSGTGNTGELFF.

This chain links TRBV25-1 with TRBJ2-5; a possible D gene is TRBD1 (6 bases). V was shortened by 2 bases and J by 1 base, with 11 bases between the two germline ends. CDR3 size: 15 residues. The germline V gene has CDR1 MGHDK and CDR2 SYGVNS. CDR3 DNA sequence: TGTGCCAGCAGTGAACCCCGGGACATCCAAGAGACCCAGTACTTC. Its translation is CASSEPRDIQETQYF.

The chain carries TRBV3-1 (or the pseudogene TRBV3-2) and TRBJ1-4; D is perhaps TRBD1 (5 bases). This CDR3 spans 13 amino acids. The V end lost 1 base, the J end lost 8 bases, and 8 bases lay between the germline ends. Germline V CDR1 and CDR2: LGHDT, YNNKEL (reference sequence). CDR3 DNA: TGTGCCAGCAGCCAAGTTCAGGGAGAAAAACTGTTTTTT. This sequence encodes CASSQVQGEKLFF.